The 27 T cell receptor beta chains given below trace back to one sample, sequenced in a study of blood T cell repertoires in COVID-19 (dated by TCRdb to about 2020). The library came from the immunoSEQ multiplex PCR assay. This is the immuneACCESS table as TCRdb keeps it, with only in-frame sequences that have V and J called. A part of the clones is gone; compared with another copy, unresolved V genes explain less than half, and the rest is unexplained. The sample profile shows approximately 56,000 clones; around 84% of them were found once. The top ten clonotypes cover over 10% of the sample. Material for sequencing was peripheral blood. Every receptor here comes from a woman older than 75 with acute or convalescent COVID-19.

This chain joins TRBV7-6 and TRBJ2-6; D is unresolved. Germline values: CDR1 SGHVS, CDR2 FNYEAQ. V lost 2 bases, J lost 0 bases, and 17 bases lay in between. The CDR3 has 19 amino acids. This chain's CDR3 is CASSLTPLNRFSGANVLTF. As DNA, the CDR3 is TGTGCCAGCAGCTTAACCCCCTTGAATCGGTTCTCTGGGGCCAACGTCCTGACTTTC.

V is TRBV27 and J is TRBJ1-6, with TRBD1 identical over 7 bases. V lost 5 bases, J lost 6 bases, and 7 bases stayed unmatched. Germline V gene data show CDR1 as MNHEY and CDR2 as SMNVEV (reference sequence). This CDR3 is built from 15 residues. The CDR3 loop reads CASSGTGAPNSPLHF. DNA for the CDR3: TGTGCCAGCAGTGGAACAGGGGCTCCTAATTCACCCCTCCACTTT.

The rearrangement joins TRBV6-5 to TRBJ1-4; the match to TRBD1 covers 7 bases. CDR1 and CDR2 (germline): MNHEY, SVGAGI. The CDR3 length is 13 residues. After removal of 9 bases from V and 3 bases from J, the junction contained 4 bases not matched to a gene. The CDR3 region is CASDRASNEKLFF. The CDR3 DNA reads as TGTGCCAGTGACAGGGCGTCTAATGAAAAACTGTTTTTT.

This clone was counted once. V usage is TRBV5-4 and J usage is TRBJ1-2, with 7 bases aligning to TRBD1. The ends lost 0 bases at V and 6 bases at J; junction bases unmatched: 11. Germline CDR1 SGHNT, CDR2 YYREEE (reference sequence). This CDR3 comprises 16 residues. The CDR3 DNA reads as TGTGCCAGCAGCTTGGGGGATAAGGGGGCGGGACATGGCTACACCTTC. This encodes CASSLGDKGAGHGYTF.

The rearrangement links TRBV24-1 to TRBJ1-2; 7 bases fit TRBD1. Trimming removed 7 bases from V and 8 bases from J; junction bases left unmatched: 3. CDR3 length equals 11 residues. Germline V gene lookup returns CDR1 KGHDR and CDR2 SFDVKD. The CDR3 DNA is TGTGCCACCAGCCAGGGGGAAGGCTACACCTTC. This translates into CATSQGEGYTF.

This chain links TRBV11-2 with TRBJ1-2; D is perhaps TRBD1 (5 bases). The germline V gene has CDR1 SGHAT and CDR2 FQNNGV. V was trimmed by 0 bases and J by 5 bases, leaving 10 bases between them. The CDR3 sequence is 14 residues long. Here the CDR3 reads CASSLDPGSYGYTF. The CDR3 DNA reads as TGTGCCAGCAGCTTAGACCCAGGGTCTTATGGCTACACCTTC.

The chain carries TRBV11-2 and TRBJ2-7; 9 nucleotides agree with TRBD1. This CDR3 region has 15 residues. After removal of 5 bases from V and 2 bases from J, the junction contained 7 bases not matched to a gene. Germline CDR1 is SGHAT and CDR2 is FQNNGV. The CDR3 loop is CASSPRQGGPYEQYF. The CDR3 coding sequence is TGTGCCAGCAGCCCGCGACAGGGGGGCCCCTACGAGCAGTACTTC. The whole variable domain, filled in from reference TRBV11-2 and TRBJ2-7, reads EAGVAQSPRYKIIEKRQSVAFWCNPISGHATLYWYQQILGQGPKLLIQFQNNGVVDDSQLPKDRFSAERLKGVDSTLKIQPAKLEDSAVYLCASSPRQGGPYEQYFGPGTRLTVT.

The CDR3 is CASSEAVLLAGFGNTIYF. The CDR3 nucleotides read TGTGCCAGCAGTGAAGCGGTTCTCTTGGCGGGGTTTGGAAACACCATATATTTT. This chain connects TRBV6-1 to TRBJ1-3; D is uncertain. Between the trimmed V and J ends, which lost 0 bases and 3 bases, there was a span of 18 bases. The germline V gene has CDR1 MNHNS and CDR2 SASEGT. The CDR3 runs 18 residues.

This chain joins TRBV18 and TRBJ1-4; possibly TRBD1 for D (6 bases). V was trimmed by 6 bases and J by 5 bases, leaving 19 bases between them. The CDR3 length is 16 residues. In germline, CDR1 is KGHSH, CDR2 LQKENI. The CDR3, as DNA: TGTGCCAGCTCGGCCAACTTGGGGGCCTTAAATGAAAAACTGTTTTTT. Protein sequence: CASSANLGALNEKLFF.

The chain joins TRBV12-5 to TRBJ2-1; maybe TRBD2 (6 bases). V lost 7 bases to trimming and J lost 1 base, with 11 bases between them. Germline V gives CDR1 LGHNT, CDR2 FRNRAP. This CDR3 comprises 14 residues. The CDR3 coding sequence is TGTGCTAGTGCTAAGGGAGGATCCTACAATGAGCAGTTCTTC. It specifies CASAKGGSYNEQFF.

This chain links TRBV7-2 with TRBJ1-6, with D unclear. V was pared by 8 bases and J by 6 bases, with 17 bases between. CDR3 length equals 15 residues. The V gene's germline CDR1 is SGHTA and CDR2 FQGNSA. This CDR3 is CASGEPGTINSPLHF. In DNA, the CDR3 is TGTGCCAGCGGCGAACCGGGTACAATTAATTCACCCCTCCACTTT.

The chain uses TRBV3-1 (or the pseudogene TRBV3-2) and TRBJ1-5, with D unresolved. V was clipped by 0 bases and J by 4 bases, with 7 bases between them. The CDR3 runs 14 residues. The germline CDR1 and CDR2 sequences are LGHDT and YNNKEL (reference sequence). The CDR3 DNA follows: TGTGCCAGCAGCCAAGATCCTAGGAATCAGCCCCAGCATTTT. It translates to CASSQDPRNQPQHF.

The V and J genes are TRBV4-1 and TRBJ2-1, with D possibly being TRBD1 (5 bases). CDR1 is MGHRA and CDR2 is YSYEKL in the germline V gene. V was trimmed by 1 base and J by 6 bases, leaving 19 bases between them. The CDR3 length is 17 residues. The CDR3 DNA reads TGCGCCAGCAGCCAAGGGTTAGCCTATAGGGGTCTCAATGAGCAGTTCTTC. It specifies CASSQGLAYRGLNEQFF.

The V gene is TRBV20-1, the J gene TRBJ1-1; D unresolved. V dropped 3 bases and J dropped 1 base, with 12 bases sitting between them. Germline assignment: CDR1 DFQATT and CDR2 SNEGSKA (reference sequence). There are 14 residues in the CDR3. The CDR3 coding sequence is TGCAGTGCTAGTGGCGCTCAGCGGAACACTGAAGCTTTCTTT. Protein sequence: CSASGAQRNTEAFF.

Details on this clone: The CDR3 end shows no conserved phenylalanine or tryptophan, and so a read error is likely. The DNA is left out, because the CDR3 cannot be placed on it with certainty; the CDR3 is given as TCRdb lists it. The chain employs TRBV19 and TRBJ1-1. Per the germline V gene, CDR1 is LNHDA and CDR2 is SQIVND (reference sequence). The CDR3 is 14 residues long, ends included. The CDR3 sequence is CASSSGGGAALGLS.

This clone came up a few times. V is TRBV5-4 and J is TRBJ2-2; 7 nucleotides line up with TRBD2. Germline V lookup: CDR1 SGHNT, CDR2 YYREEE (reference sequence). J lost 2 bases, V lost 1 base, and 5 bases had no gene match. The CDR3 length is 16 residues. The CDR3 region has the DNA TGTGCCAGCAGCTTGTTAACGGGGGGAAACACCGGGGAGCTGTTTTTT. Translated: CASSLLTGGNTGELFF.

The CDR3 here is CASSQENVYSGNTIYF. Written as DNA, the CDR3 is TGTGCCAGCAGCCAAGAAAACGTCTACTCTGGAAACACCATATATTTT. V usage is TRBV4-2 and J usage is TRBJ1-3; the D is unclear. Germline CDR1 reads LGHNA; CDR2 reads YNFKEQ. The CDR3 sequence is 16 residues long. V lost 0 bases and J 0 bases, leaving 9 bases between the germline ends.

This clone was detected only a few times. The chain couples TRBV5-4 to TRBJ1-6, with D perhaps matching TRBD1 (5 bases). Looked up from germline, CDR1 is SGHNT and CDR2 is YYREEE (reference sequence). With 4 bases removed from V and 14 bases from J, the gap between germline ends came to 16 bases. The CDR3 spans 13 residues. The CDR3: CASSPSGGSTLHF. The DNA for the CDR3 is TGTGCCAGCAGCCCTTCCGGGGGGAGCACCCTCCACTTT.

The rearrangement uses TRBV15 and TRBJ1-2; D perhaps matches TRBD1 (5 bases). Trimming removed 0 bases at V and 2 bases at J, with 10 bases between. This CDR3 has 15 amino acids. Germline V gene sequence: CDR1 LNHNV, CDR2 YYDKDF (reference sequence). CDR3 in amino acids: CATSRDLQGNYGYTF. For the CDR3, the DNA is TGTGCCACCAGCAGAGATCTCCAGGGAAACTATGGCTACACCTTC.

The gene calls are TRBV3-1 (or the pseudogene TRBV3-2) and TRBJ1-2; D unclear. The length of the CDR3 is 16 residues. V lost 0 bases to trimming and J lost 4 bases, with 15 bases between them. Germline CDR1 LGHDT, CDR2 YNNKEL (reference sequence). CDR3 DNA: TGTGCCAGCAGCCAAGAAGTCTTCAGGCTTCCCTATGGCTACACCTTC. This codes for CASSQEVFRLPYGYTF.

The chain links TRBV11-3 to TRBJ2-2; 8 bases map to TRBD1. Trimming took 2 bases from V and 2 from J; bases not matched to a gene: 4. The germline V gene encodes CDR1 SGHNT and CDR2 YENEEA. This CDR3 region has 16 residues. CDR3 DNA sequence: TGTGCCAGCAGCTTATCGACAGGGGCTAACACCGGGGAGCTGTTTTTT. This encodes CASSLSTGANTGELFF.

Note on this clone: One junction end does not reproduce the germline sequence, and a read error may be involved. V usage is TRBV4-1 and J usage is TRBJ2-2, with no clear D. The CDR3 is 14 amino acids. The germline V gene encodes CDR1 MGHRA and CDR2 YSYEKL. This chain's CDR3 is CASSQPTGTEELFF. In DNA form, the CDR3 reads TGCGCCAGCAGCCAACCGACTGGCACCGAGGAGCTGTTTTTT.

The chain has TRBV6-5 and TRBJ1-2; TRBD1 matches 9 bases. The CDR3 has 14 amino acids. Germline-derived CDR1 and CDR2 are MNHEY and SVGAGI. The trim removed 4 bases at V and 7 bases at J, leaving 7 bases unmatched. The CDR3 coding sequence is TGTGCCAGCAGTTCCCGACAGGGGGAGGTTGGCTACACCTTC. Translation gives CASSSRQGEVGYTF.

The V gene is TRBV25-1, the J gene TRBJ1-2; possible D gene TRBD1, 5 bases. V lost 3 bases and J 1 base, leaving 12 bases between the germline ends. From germline, CDR1 is MGHDK and CDR2 SYGVNS. This CDR3 has 15 amino acids. CDR3 residues: CASSESGGLNYGYTF. The CDR3 DNA reads as TGTGCCAGCAGTGAGTCGGGGGGTCTTAACTATGGCTACACCTTC.

This clone was observed once. The rearrangement joins TRBV11-1 to TRBJ2-2, with D unclear. The V gene lost 5 bases and the J gene lost 4 bases, with 17 bases spanning the gap. The CDR3 sequence is 16 residues long. The germline V gene encodes CDR1 SGHAT and CDR2 FQDESV (reference sequence). Here the CDR3 reads CASSVETYIPTGELFF. CDR3 sequence (DNA): TGTGCCAGCAGCGTAGAGACATACATACCCACCGGGGAGCTGTTTTTT.

As DNA, the CDR3 is TGTGCCAGCTCTCGGAGACTAGCGGGGGGCACAGATACGCAGTATTTT. Translation: CASSRRLAGGTDTQYF. The rearrangement links TRBV18 to TRBJ2-3; TRBD2 matches 12 bases. V lost 6 bases to trimming and J lost 1 base; unmatched junction nucleotides: 5. The germline V gene has CDR1 KGHSH and CDR2 LQKENI. The CDR3 consists of 16 residues.

This rearrangement joins TRBV7-3 to TRBJ1-5, with 9 bases aligning to TRBD1. Germline loops: CDR1 SGHTA, CDR2 FQGTGA. The CDR3 sequence is 19 residues long. Unmatched junction bases numbered 22, after V lost 6 bases and J lost 7 bases. CDR3 nucleotides: TGTGCCAGCAGATTATATCTTAGACCAGGACAGGGGTCGGGGCAGCCCCAGCATTTT. It translates to CASRLYLRPGQGSGQPQHF.